The source of this T cell receptor (beta chain) is a study of T cells in Graves' hyperthyroidism and ophthalmopathy. General study points: Most thyroid clonotypes with frequency above 0.001 were detected in blood. The authors' 13 V-J model separated ophthalmopathy from stable hyperthyroidism. Prediction of ophthalmopathy progression came a median approximately 6.5 months pre-onset.

There were TCR beta CDR3 regions amplified from RNA transcripts. The HTBI primer set was used in a first-round RT-PCR of the TCR CDR3. One entry per CDR3 protein, called by TCRdb with MiXCR from the multiplex PCR reads. The sample holds 360,000 or so distinct CDR3 sequences, about a sixth seen once. There are many counts of this clonotype. What it binds is not known. This CDR3 comprises 13 residues. V lost 2 bases and J lost 0, with 2 bases in between. The germline gives CDR1 SNHLY, CDR2 FYNNEI. PBMCs came from over 8.5 ml fresh peripheral blood. The chain is built from TRBV2 and TRBJ1-5, with D unclear. Sequencing was carried out using blood. The sequence derives from a woman between 40 and 55 years old with Graves' ophthalmopathy. The CDR3 DNA is TGTGCCAGCAGTGAACATAGCAATCAGCCCCAGCATTTT. Its protein product is CASSEHSNQPQHF. The full variable domain, in which reference TRBV2 and TRBJ1-5 provide the parts outside the CDR3, is EPEVTQTPSHQVTQMGQEVILRCVPISNHLYFYWYRQILGQKVEFLVSFYNNEISEKSEIFDDQFSVERPDGSNFTLKIRSTKLEDSAMYFCASSEHSNQPQHFGDGTRLSIL.